This record looks at one TCR beta chain sequence and its context. Its target is unknown. Germline CDR1 and CDR2: SGHAT and FQNNGV. The CDR3 length is 14 residues. With V trimmed by 3 bases and J by 4 bases, 3 bases remained unmatched. This sample stems from a study of shared clonotypes between healthy human individuals. Overall study results and limits: When compared with the clonotypes that were shared by all four sorted-subset donors, the non-shared clonotypes turned out to have lower generation probabilities. As a rule, naive subsets had a larger estimated richness than memory subsets. Shared across a few donors were about 4.8% of the naive CD4 clonotypes.

CD45RO negativity and positive selection for CCR7 defined naive CD8 cells, a population that excluded terminally differentiated effector memory CD45RA+ cells. The table came from immunoSEQ multiplex PCR; TCRdb's copy has only in-frame clones and leaves some out. The sample records about 2 million clones, just under 95% being singletons. The receptor was derived from a young man in good health. Sequenced material: naive CD8+ T cells sorted from blood. The chain joins TRBV11-2 to TRBJ2-3; 8 nucleotides agree with TRBD2. The chain's CDR3 is CASSFASGSDTQYF. CDR3 nucleotide sequence: TGTGCCAGCAGCTTCGCTAGCGGGTCAGATACGCAGTATTTT.